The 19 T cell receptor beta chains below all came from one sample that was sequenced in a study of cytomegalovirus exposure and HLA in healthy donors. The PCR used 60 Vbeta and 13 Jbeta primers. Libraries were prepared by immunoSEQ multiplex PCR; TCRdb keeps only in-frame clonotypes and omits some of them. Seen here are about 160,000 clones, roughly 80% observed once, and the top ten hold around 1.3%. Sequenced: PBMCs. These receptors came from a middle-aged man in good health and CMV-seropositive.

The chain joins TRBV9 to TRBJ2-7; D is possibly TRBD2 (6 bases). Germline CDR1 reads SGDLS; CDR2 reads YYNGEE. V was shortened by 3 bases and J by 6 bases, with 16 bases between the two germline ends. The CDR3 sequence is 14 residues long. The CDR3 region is CASSESRERAEQYF. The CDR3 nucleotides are TGTGCCAGCAGCGAAAGCAGGGAGCGGGCCGAGCAGTACTTC. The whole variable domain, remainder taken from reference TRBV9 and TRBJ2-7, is DSGVTQTPKHLITATGQRVTLRCSPRSGDLSVYWYQQSLDQGLQFLIQYYNGEERAKGNILERFSAQQFPDLHSELNLSSLELGDSALYFCASSESRERAEQYFGPGTRLTVT.

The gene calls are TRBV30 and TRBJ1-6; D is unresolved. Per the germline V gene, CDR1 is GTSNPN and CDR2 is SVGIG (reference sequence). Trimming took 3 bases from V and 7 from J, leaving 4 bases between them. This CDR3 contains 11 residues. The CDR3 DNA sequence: TGTGCCTGGAGCGTAAATTCACCCCTCCACTTT. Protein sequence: CAWSVNSPLHF.

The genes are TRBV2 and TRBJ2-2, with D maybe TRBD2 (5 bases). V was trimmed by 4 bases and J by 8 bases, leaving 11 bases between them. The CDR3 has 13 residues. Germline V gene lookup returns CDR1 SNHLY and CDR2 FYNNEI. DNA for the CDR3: TGTGCCAGCAGTGTAGATCGGAGGGGGGAGCTGTTTTTT. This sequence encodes CASSVDRRGELFF.

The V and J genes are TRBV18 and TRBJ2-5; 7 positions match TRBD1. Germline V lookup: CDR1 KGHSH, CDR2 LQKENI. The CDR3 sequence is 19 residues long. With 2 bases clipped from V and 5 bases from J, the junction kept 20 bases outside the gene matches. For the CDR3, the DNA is TGTGCCAGCTCACCAATATTTACCACGGGGCAGGGGGTTTCGGAGACCCAGTACTTC. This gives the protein CASSPIFTTGQGVSETQYF.

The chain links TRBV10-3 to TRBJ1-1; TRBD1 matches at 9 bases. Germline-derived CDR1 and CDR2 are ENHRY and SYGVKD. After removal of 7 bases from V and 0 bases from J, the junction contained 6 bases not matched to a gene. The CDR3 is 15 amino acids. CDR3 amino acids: CAIKTGGRVNTEAFF. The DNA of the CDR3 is TGTGCCATCAAGACAGGGGGACGGGTGAACACTGAAGCTTTCTTT.

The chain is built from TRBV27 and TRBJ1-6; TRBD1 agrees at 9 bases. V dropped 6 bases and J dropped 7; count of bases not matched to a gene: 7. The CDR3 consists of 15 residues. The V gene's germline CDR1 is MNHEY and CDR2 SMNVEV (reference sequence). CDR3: CASSTRTGENSPLHF. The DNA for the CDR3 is TGTGCCAGCAGCACCCGGACAGGGGAGAATTCACCCCTCCACTTT.

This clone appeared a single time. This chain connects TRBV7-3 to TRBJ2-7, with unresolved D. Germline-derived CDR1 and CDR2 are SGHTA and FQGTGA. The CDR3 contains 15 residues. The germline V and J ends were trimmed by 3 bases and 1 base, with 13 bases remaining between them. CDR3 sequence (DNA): TGTGCCAGCAGCTTCGGTCCTCCCGGGTCCTACGAGCAGTACTTC. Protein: CASSFGPPGSYEQYF.

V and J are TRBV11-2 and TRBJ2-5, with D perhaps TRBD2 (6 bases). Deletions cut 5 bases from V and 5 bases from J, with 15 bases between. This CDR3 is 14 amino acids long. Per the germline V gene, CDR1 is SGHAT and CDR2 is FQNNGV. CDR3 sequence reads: CASSRLGGLETQYF. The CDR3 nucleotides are TGTGCCAGCAGCCGTTTAGGAGGGTTGGAGACCCAGTACTTC.

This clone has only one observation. In nucleotides, the CDR3 is TGTGCCAGCAGCGTAGAGGGGGCCTGGGGGGATACGCAGTATTTT. Protein product: CASSVEGAWGDTQYF. The chain joins TRBV9 to TRBJ2-3; 7 bases agree with TRBD1. From germline, CDR1 is SGDLS and CDR2 YYNGEE. The length of the CDR3 is 15 residues. V was clipped by 0 bases and J by 6 bases; unmatched bases: 7.

The CDR3 here is CATQETGGLNQPQHF. The CDR3, as DNA: TGTGCCACCCAAGAGACAGGGGGTCTCAATCAGCCCCAGCATTTT. The chain joins TRBV19 to TRBJ1-5; the match to TRBD1 covers 9 bases. The CDR3 contains 15 residues. Germline V gene sequence: CDR1 LNHDA, CDR2 SQIVND (reference sequence). V lost 10 bases, J lost 3 bases, and 10 bases stayed unmatched.

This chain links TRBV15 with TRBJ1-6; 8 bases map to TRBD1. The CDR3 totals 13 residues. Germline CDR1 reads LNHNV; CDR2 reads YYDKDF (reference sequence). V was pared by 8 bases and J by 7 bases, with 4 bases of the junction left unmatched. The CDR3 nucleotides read TGTGCCACCGGGCGGACAGGGAATTCACCCCTCCACTTT. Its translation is CATGRTGNSPLHF.

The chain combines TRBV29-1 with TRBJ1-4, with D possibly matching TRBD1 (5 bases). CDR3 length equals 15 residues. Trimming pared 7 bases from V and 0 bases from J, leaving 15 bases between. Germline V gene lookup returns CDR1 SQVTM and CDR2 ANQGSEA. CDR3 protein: CSAKGDRATNEKLFF. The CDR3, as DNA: TGCAGCGCCAAAGGCGACAGAGCAACTAATGAAAAACTGTTTTTT. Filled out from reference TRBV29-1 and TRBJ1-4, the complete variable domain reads SAVISQKPSRDICQRGTSLTIQCQVDSQVTMMFWYRQQPGQSLTLIATANQGSEATYESGFVIDKFPISRPNLTFSTLTVSNMSPEDSSIYLCSAKGDRATNEKLFFGSGTQLSVL.

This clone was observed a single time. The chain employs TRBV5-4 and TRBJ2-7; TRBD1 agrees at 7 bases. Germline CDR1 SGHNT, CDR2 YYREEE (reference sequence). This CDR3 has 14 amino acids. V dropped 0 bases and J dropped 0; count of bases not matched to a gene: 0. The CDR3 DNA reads TGTGCCAGCAGCTTGGGGGACAGCTCCTACGAGCAGTACTTC. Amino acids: CASSLGDSSYEQYF. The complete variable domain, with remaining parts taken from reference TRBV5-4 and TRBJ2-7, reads ETGVTQSPTHLIKTRGQQVTLRCSSQSGHNTVSWYQQALGQGPQFIFQYYREEENGRGNFPPRFSGLQFPNYSSELNVNALELDDSALYLCASSLGDSSYEQYFGPGTRLTVT.

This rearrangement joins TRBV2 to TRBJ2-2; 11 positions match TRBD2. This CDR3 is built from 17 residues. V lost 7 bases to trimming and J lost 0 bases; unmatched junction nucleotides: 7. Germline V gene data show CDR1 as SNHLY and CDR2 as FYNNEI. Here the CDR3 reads CASTVTSGASNTGELFF. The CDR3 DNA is TGTGCCAGCACTGTGACTAGCGGGGCTTCGAACACCGGGGAGCTGTTTTTT.

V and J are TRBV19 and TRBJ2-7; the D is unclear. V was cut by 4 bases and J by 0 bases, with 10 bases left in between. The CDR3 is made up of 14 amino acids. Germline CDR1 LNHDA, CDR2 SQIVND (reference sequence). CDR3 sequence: CASSRRGISYEQYF. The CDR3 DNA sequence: TGTGCCAGTAGTAGGCGAGGAATCTCCTACGAGCAGTACTTC.

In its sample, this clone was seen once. CDR3 protein: CASGPAGPEAFF. The CDR3 coding sequence is TGTGCCAGCGGCCCTGCTGGGCCTGAAGCTTTCTTT. The chain has TRBV9 and TRBJ1-1, with unresolved D. V was cut by 7 bases and J by 6 bases, with 13 bases left in between. The CDR3 has 12 residues. Looked up from germline, CDR1 is SGDLS and CDR2 is YYNGEE.

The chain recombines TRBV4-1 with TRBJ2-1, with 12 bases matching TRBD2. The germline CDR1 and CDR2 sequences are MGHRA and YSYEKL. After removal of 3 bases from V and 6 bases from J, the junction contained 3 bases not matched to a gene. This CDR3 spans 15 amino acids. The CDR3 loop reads CASSHLAGGGNEQFF. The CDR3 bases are TGCGCCAGCAGCCACCTAGCGGGGGGGGGCAATGAGCAGTTCTTC.

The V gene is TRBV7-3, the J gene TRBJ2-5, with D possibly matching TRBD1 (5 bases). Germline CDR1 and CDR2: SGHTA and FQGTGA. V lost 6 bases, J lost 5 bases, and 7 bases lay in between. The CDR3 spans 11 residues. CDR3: CASRAGETQYF. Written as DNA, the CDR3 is TGTGCCAGCAGGGCAGGGGAGACCCAGTACTTC.

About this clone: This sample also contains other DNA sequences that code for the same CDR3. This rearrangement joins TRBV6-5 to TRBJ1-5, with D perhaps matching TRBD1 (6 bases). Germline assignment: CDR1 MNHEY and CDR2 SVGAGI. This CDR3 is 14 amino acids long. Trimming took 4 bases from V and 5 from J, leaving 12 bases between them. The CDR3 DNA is TGTGCCAGCAGTTTAACAGGGAGCGATCAGCCCCAGCATTTT. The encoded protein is CASSLTGSDQPQHF.